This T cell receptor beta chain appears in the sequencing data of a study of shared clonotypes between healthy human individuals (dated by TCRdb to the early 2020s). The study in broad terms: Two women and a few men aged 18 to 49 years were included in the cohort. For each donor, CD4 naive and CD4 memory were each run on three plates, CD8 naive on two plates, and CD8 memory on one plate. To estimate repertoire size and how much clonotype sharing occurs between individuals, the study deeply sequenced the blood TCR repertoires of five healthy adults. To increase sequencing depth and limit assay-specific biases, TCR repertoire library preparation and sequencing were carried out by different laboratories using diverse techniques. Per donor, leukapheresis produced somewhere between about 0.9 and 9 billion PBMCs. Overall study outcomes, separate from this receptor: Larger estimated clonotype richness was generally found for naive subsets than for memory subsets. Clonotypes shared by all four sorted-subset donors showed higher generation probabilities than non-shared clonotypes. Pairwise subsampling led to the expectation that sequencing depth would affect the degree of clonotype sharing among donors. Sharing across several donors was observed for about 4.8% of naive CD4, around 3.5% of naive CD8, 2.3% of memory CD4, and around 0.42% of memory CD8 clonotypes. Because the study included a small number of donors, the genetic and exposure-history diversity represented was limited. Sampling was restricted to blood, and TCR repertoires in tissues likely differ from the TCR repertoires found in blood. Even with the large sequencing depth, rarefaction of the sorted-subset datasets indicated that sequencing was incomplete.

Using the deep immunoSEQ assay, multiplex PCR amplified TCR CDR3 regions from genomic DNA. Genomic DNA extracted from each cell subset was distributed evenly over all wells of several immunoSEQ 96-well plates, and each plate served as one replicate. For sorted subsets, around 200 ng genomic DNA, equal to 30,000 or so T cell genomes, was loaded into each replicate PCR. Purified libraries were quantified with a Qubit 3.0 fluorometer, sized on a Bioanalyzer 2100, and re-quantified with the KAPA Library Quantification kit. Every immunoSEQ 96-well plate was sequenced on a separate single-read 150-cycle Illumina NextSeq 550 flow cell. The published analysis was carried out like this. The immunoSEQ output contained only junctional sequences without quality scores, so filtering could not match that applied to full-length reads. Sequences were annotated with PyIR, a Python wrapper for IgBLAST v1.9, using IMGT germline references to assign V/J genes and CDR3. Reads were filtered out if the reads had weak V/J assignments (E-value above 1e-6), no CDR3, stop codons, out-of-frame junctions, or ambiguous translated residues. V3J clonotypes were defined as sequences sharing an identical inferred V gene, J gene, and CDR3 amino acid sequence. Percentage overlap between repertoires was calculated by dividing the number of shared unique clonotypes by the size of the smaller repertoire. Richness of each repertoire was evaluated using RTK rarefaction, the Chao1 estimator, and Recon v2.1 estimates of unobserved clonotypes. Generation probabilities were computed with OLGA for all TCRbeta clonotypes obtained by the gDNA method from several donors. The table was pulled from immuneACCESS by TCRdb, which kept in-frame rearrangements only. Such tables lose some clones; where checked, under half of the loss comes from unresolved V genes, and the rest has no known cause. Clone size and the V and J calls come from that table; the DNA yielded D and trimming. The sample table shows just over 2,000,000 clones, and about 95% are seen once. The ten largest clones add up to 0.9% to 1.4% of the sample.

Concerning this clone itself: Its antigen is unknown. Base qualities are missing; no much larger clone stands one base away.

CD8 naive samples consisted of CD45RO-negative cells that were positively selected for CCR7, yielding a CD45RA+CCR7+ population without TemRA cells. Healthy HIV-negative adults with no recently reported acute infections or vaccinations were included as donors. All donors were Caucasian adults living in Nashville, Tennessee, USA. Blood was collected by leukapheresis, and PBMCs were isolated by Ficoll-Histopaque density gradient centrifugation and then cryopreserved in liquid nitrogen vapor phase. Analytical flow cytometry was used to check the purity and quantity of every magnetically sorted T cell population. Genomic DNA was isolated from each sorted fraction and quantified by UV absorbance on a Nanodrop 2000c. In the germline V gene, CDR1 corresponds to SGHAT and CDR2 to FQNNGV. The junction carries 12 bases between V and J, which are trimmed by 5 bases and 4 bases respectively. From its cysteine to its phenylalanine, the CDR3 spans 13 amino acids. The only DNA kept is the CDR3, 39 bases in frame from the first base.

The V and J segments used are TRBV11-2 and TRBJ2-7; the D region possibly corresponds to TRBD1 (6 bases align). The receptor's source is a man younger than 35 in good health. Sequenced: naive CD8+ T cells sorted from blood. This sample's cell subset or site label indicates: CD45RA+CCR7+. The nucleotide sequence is TGTGCCAGCAGCCCTATCAGGGGATACGAGCAGTACTTC. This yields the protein CASSPIRGYEQYF.